These 19 T cell receptor beta chains share one sample of origin, sequenced in a study of blood T cell repertoires in COVID-19. The repertoire was sequenced with immunoSEQ multiplex PCR; TCRdb's copy has only in-frame clones and lacks some. The sample contains around 72,000 clones, 75% to 85% of which appear only once. Sequencing was performed on peripheral blood. These receptors originate from a woman in her 70s with acute or convalescent COVID-19.

The V gene is TRBV6-6, the J gene TRBJ2-3; 11 bases map to TRBD2. Germline V CDR1 and CDR2: MNHNY, SVGAGI (reference sequence). This CDR3 comprises 15 residues. The junction had 3 bases not matched to a gene; V was cut back by 6 bases and J by 1 base. CDR3 nucleotides: TGTGCCAGCAGACCACTAGCGGGGGGCACAGATACGCAGTATTTT. Translating it yields CASRPLAGGTDTQYF.

Only a few counts were recorded for this clone. The genes are TRBV5-5 and TRBJ1-5; TRBD1 agrees at 8 bases. The V gene's germline CDR1 is SGHKS and CDR2 YYEKEE (reference sequence). V lost 0 bases to trimming and J lost 7 bases; unmatched junction nucleotides: 9. The CDR3 spans 16 residues. The CDR3 loop is CASSLVSSGGGQPQHF. The CDR3, as DNA: TGTGCCAGCAGCTTGGTGTCCTCAGGGGGCGGCCAGCCCCAGCATTTT.

The chain recombines TRBV5-1 with TRBJ1-2; perhaps TRBD1 as D (6 bases). CDR3 length: 15 residues. Trimming stripped 5 bases from V and 8 bases from J, with 22 bases between. Germline-derived CDR1 and CDR2 are SGHRS and YFSETQ. The chain's CDR3 is CASRGQGTVLEGYTF. CDR3 nucleotide sequence: TGCGCCAGCAGAGGGCAGGGGACCGTCTTGGAAGGCTACACCTTC.

The CDR3 DNA reads as TGTGCCAGCAGCCTTACACGGGAGGGATCACCCCTCCACTTT. Amino acids: CASSLTREGSPLHF. The rearrangement links TRBV6-5 to TRBJ1-6, with D uncertain. CDR3 length: 14 residues. Trimming removed 6 bases at V and 10 bases at J, with 16 bases between. Germline CDR1 is MNHEY and CDR2 is SVGAGI.

The chain joins TRBV5-1 to TRBJ1-4; 8 nucleotides match TRBD1. Germline V lookup: CDR1 SGHRS, CDR2 YFSETQ. The trim removed 4 bases at V and 5 bases at J, leaving 25 bases unmatched. This CDR3 spans 21 amino acids. The DNA for the CDR3 is TGCGCCAGCAGCCCTTATTACGGGACAGGCGGTACCCGGCCCCCAAATGAAAAACTGTTTTTT. Residues: CASSPYYGTGGTRPPNEKLFF.

V and J are TRBV2 and TRBJ1-6; 7 nucleotides align to TRBD1. CDR3 size: 14 residues. Germline loops: CDR1 SNHLY, CDR2 FYNNEI. V was pared by 4 bases and J by 9 bases, with 6 bases of the junction left unmatched. The CDR3 loop is CASSGGQKGSPLHF. The CDR3 DNA follows: TGTGCCAGCAGTGGGGGACAGAAGGGTTCACCCCTCCACTTT. The whole variable domain, remainder taken from reference TRBV2 and TRBJ1-6, is EPEVTQTPSHQVTQMGQEVILRCVPISNHLYFYWYRQILGQKVEFLVSFYNNEISEKSEIFDDQFSVERPDGSNFTLKIRSTKLEDSAMYFCASSGGQKGSPLHFGNGTRLTVT.

The chain recombines TRBV7-2 with TRBJ2-1; 11 nucleotides line up with TRBD2. Germline V gives CDR1 SGHTA, CDR2 FQGNSA. The V segment lost 1 base and the J segment 9 bases; nucleotides outside the gene matches: 2. There are 14 residues in the CDR3. CDR3 residues: CASSLGLAGTEQFF. The CDR3 DNA reads as TGTGCCAGCAGCTTAGGACTAGCGGGAACTGAGCAGTTCTTC.

The gene calls are TRBV11-3 and TRBJ2-3; no clear D. Trimming took off 6 bases at V and 3 bases at J, with 10 bases between the two ends. The CDR3 length is 13 residues. Germline V gene sequence: CDR1 SGHNT, CDR2 YENEEA. The DNA for the CDR3 is TGTGCCAGCAGTCTAGAGAGGACAGATACGCAGTATTTT. Protein product: CASSLERTDTQYF.

The rearrangement joins TRBV19 to TRBJ2-7; 13 bases fit TRBD2. V was clipped by 3 bases and J by 2 bases; unmatched bases: 10. Germline V gene data show CDR1 as LNHDA and CDR2 as SQIVND (reference sequence). The CDR3 loop spans 18 amino acids. In DNA, the CDR3 is TGTGCCAGTAGTATTCGCGGACTAGCGGGAGAGTTCACCTACGAGCAGTACTTC. Its translation is CASSIRGLAGEFTYEQYF. The full variable domain, in which reference TRBV19 and TRBJ2-7 provide the parts outside the CDR3, is DGGITQSPKYLFRKEGQNVTLSCEQNLNHDAMYWYRQDPGQGLRLIYYSQIVNDFQKGDIAEGYSVSREKKESFPLTVTSAQKNPTAFYLCASSIRGLAGEFTYEQYFGPGTRLTVT.

A note on this clone: At one end, the junction sequence differs from germline, possibly due to a read error. The chain couples TRBV7-7 to TRBJ2-1; 10 bases are a match to TRBD2. The germline V gene has CDR1 SSHAT and CDR2 FNYEAQ (reference sequence). The CDR3 consists of 15 residues. CDR3 in DNA: TGTGCTAGCAGTCCCAGCGGGAGGGGAATCAATGAGCAGTTCTTC. This sequence encodes CASSPSGRGINEQFF.

This chain joins TRBV28 and TRBJ1-6, with a tentative D call TRBD1 (5 bases). Germline V gene data show CDR1 as MDHEN and CDR2 as SYDVKM. V lost 7 bases, J lost 10 bases, and 11 bases lay in between. The CDR3 totals 12 residues. CDR3 sequence reads: CASTRTSSPLHF. The CDR3 DNA follows: TGTGCCAGCACCCGGACATCATCACCCCTCCACTTT.

This chain joins TRBV11-2 and TRBJ2-1; D may be TRBD1 (6 bases). With 5 bases removed from V and 10 bases from J, the gap between germline ends came to 15 bases. CDR3 size: 13 residues. The germline gives CDR1 SGHAT, CDR2 FQNNGV. CDR3 protein: CASSLYARGEQFF. In nucleotides, the CDR3 is TGTGCCAGCAGCCTATACGCGAGGGGGGAGCAGTTCTTC.

This chain uses TRBV19 with TRBJ1-5; D is ambiguous. The CDR3 sequence is 16 residues long. Germline V lookup: CDR1 LNHDA, CDR2 SQIVND (reference sequence). The germline V and J ends were trimmed by 7 bases and 4 bases, with 20 bases remaining between them. Here the CDR3 reads CASTVEGPSLNQPQHF. The CDR3 DNA reads as TGTGCCAGTACGGTCGAGGGCCCATCACTAAATCAGCCCCAGCATTTT.

This chain uses TRBV12-3 or TRBV12-4 with TRBJ2-1, with 12 bases fitting TRBD2. J gave up 9 bases and V 6 bases, and 0 bases lay outside the gene matches. The CDR3 runs to 12 residues. CDR3 amino acids: CASRGLAGEQFF. The CDR3, as DNA: TGTGCCAGCAGGGGACTAGCGGGTGAGCAGTTCTTC.

The rearrangement links TRBV18 to TRBJ2-1; TRBD2 aligns across 13 bases. J lost 8 bases, V lost 3 bases, and 10 bases had no gene match. From germline, CDR1 is KGHSH and CDR2 LQKENI. There are 17 residues in the CDR3. The CDR3 reads CASSPQRTSGSRDEQFF. Here the CDR3 DNA reads TGTGCCAGCTCACCCCAACGGACTAGCGGGAGTCGCGATGAGCAGTTCTTC. Looking up the rest from reference TRBV18 and TRBJ2-1 gives the full variable domain: NAGVMQNPRHLVRRRGQEARLRCSPMKGHSHVYWYRQLPEEGLKFMVYLQKENIIDESGMPKERFSAEFPKEGPSILRIQQVVRGDSAAYFCASSPQRTSGSRDEQFFGPGTRLTVL.

This chain joins TRBV6-5 and TRBJ1-5, with 7 positions matching TRBD1. The CDR3 is 14 residues long. Germline lookup yields CDR1 MNHEY and CDR2 SVGAGI. The junction had 4 bases not matched to a gene; V was cut back by 0 bases and J by 8 bases. CDR3 DNA: TGTGCCAGCAGTTACTCGACAGGGTTTGAGCCCCAGCATTTT. Amino acids: CASSYSTGFEPQHF.

This clone was found a few times. The chain joins TRBV28 to TRBJ1-1; no clear D. With 7 bases removed from V and 4 bases from J, the gap between germline ends came to 13 bases. Germline V lookup: CDR1 MDHEN, CDR2 SYDVKM. The CDR3 has 13 residues. The CDR3 loop reads CASTLRGPTEAFF. DNA of the CDR3: TGTGCCAGCACTCTCCGGGGTCCCACTGAAGCTTTCTTT.

J is TRBJ2-1 and V is TRBV5-1, with 8 bases that match TRBD2. The germline V gene has CDR1 SGHRS and CDR2 YFSETQ. The CDR3 is 15 amino acids. The V segment lost 4 bases and the J segment 3 bases; nucleotides outside the gene matches: 6. The CDR3: CASSLPGTSYNEQFF. The CDR3 DNA reads TGCGCCAGCAGCCTGCCGGGGACTAGCTACAATGAGCAGTTCTTC. Based on the CDR3 plus reference TRBV5-1 and TRBJ2-1, the full variable domain is KAGVTQTPRYLIKTRGQQVTLSCSPISGHRSVSWYQQTPGQGLQFLFEYFSETQRNKGNFPGRFSGRQFSNSRSEMNVSTLELGDSALYLCASSLPGTSYNEQFFGPGTRLTVL.

This rearrangement joins TRBV11-2 to TRBJ2-5, with 8 bases matching TRBD2. CDR1 is SGHAT and CDR2 is FQNNGV in the germline V gene. The CDR3 has 15 residues. V lost 5 bases and J lost 7; bases outside the gene matches: 12. The CDR3 loop is CASSLTSGLRGTQYF. CDR3 nucleotides: TGTGCCAGCAGCCTAACTAGCGGACTCCGAGGGACCCAGTACTTC.